This T cell receptor (beta chain) was sequenced for a study of blood T cell repertoires in COVID-19. Overall study context: Acute-phase and convalescent COVID-19 samples originated in the United States, Italy and Spain. Sample material is recorded as cDNA or gDNA derived from T cells, B-cell-depleted T cells, or PBMCs.

Study processing details: Nucleated cell counts were estimated from reference gene primer amplification. Sequencing was performed with immunoSEQ multiplex PCR; in TCRdb, only in-frame clones are kept and a portion is missing. The D gene and trimming were derived from the DNA, and the V and J assignments and clone size from that table. The data show 250,000 to 300,000 clones, with less than 90% seen just once and under 5% held by the top ten. This clone appeared once. CDR3 length: 13 amino acids. V lost 8 bases and J lost 7, with 15 bases in between. Germline V gene sequence: CDR1 SNHLY, CDR2 FYNNEI. The chain joins TRBV2 to TRBJ1-5; D ambiguous. Sequenced sample: peripheral blood. This sequence was found in a man aged 60 to 75 with acute or convalescent COVID-19. The CDR3 DNA reads TGTGCCAGCCGCTGGGAGCCTGGCCAGCCCCAGCATTTT. It encodes CASRWEPGQPQHF.